This TCR beta chain derives from a study of cytomegalovirus exposure and HLA in healthy donors. CDR1 is SGHTA and CDR2 is FQGNSA in the germline V gene. The V gene lost 5 bases and the J gene lost 2 bases, with 5 bases spanning the gap. This CDR3 spans 12 amino acids. The table came from immunoSEQ multiplex PCR; TCRdb's copy has only in-frame clones and leaves some out. The table records 90,000 to 110,000 clones, around nine tenths of them present only once. Concerning this clone itself: The antigen remains undetermined.

Study-wide points: A few CMV-associated chains were confirmed in vitro to be specific for CMV antigens. While the bulk of TCR sequences proved rare, some public TCRs turned up in many donors.

This sequence was found in a woman between 18 and 30 years old in good health and CMV-seronegative. Source material: PBMCs. V usage is TRBV7-2 and J usage is TRBJ2-3; D gene uncertain. CDR3 nucleotide sequence: TGTGCCAGCAGCCGCGACACAGATACGCAGTATTTT. This gives the protein CASSRDTDTQYF. Combining the CDR3 with reference TRBV7-2 and TRBJ2-3 gives the whole variable domain GAGVSQSPSNKVTEKGKDVELRCDPISGHTALYWYRQSLGQGLEFLIYFQGNSAPDKSGLPSDRFSAERTGGSVSTLTIQRTQQEDSAVYLCASSRDTDTQYFGPGTRLTVL.